A single sample is the source of the 23 T cell receptor beta chains below, sequenced in a study of blood T cell repertoires in COVID-19. The protocol was immunoSEQ multiplex PCR, while the TCRdb copy is restricted to in-frame clones and leaves out a portion. The sample has 150,000 to 200,000 clones; around four fifths are singletons. Sequenced input: peripheral blood. These receptors originate from a woman aged 25 to 39 with acute or convalescent COVID-19.

The rearrangement links TRBV5-1 to TRBJ2-7; 7 bases line up with TRBD1. The trim removed 4 bases at V and 3 bases at J, leaving 4 bases unmatched. This CDR3 region has 13 residues. CDR1 and CDR2 (germline): SGHRS, YFSETQ. The CDR3 protein is CASSQTGVYEQYF. CDR3 nucleotide sequence: TGCGCCAGCAGCCAAACAGGGGTCTACGAGCAGTACTTC.

V and J are TRBV30 and TRBJ2-5; TRBD2 is a possible D gene (7 bases). The ends were cut back, 5 bases at V and 7 bases at J, with 17 bases in the middle. The CDR3 consists of 13 residues. In germline, CDR1 is GTSNPN, CDR2 SVGIG (reference sequence). CDR3 in amino acids: CAWVGGGGGTQYF. The CDR3 coding sequence is TGTGCCTGGGTGGGAGGGGGAGGTGGGACCCAGTACTTC.

V is TRBV2 and J is TRBJ2-7; 9 bases align to TRBD1. Unmatched junction bases numbered 3, after V lost 6 bases and J lost 0 bases. The CDR3 is made up of 14 amino acids. Germline loops: CDR1 SNHLY, CDR2 FYNNEI. In DNA form, the CDR3 reads TGTGCCAGCAGGAGACAGGGGGTCTCCTACGAGCAGTACTTC. Translation gives CASRRQGVSYEQYF.

The CDR3 bases are TGTGCCAGCAGCTTATCAAGCCAGGGGACAGGGGGCAGGACTGAAGCTTTCTTT. Protein: CASSLSSQGTGGRTEAFF. The chain links TRBV7-4 to TRBJ1-1; 12 nucleotides line up with TRBD1. V lost 2 bases, J lost 5 bases, and 12 bases stayed unmatched. The CDR3 has 18 residues. The germline gives CDR1 SGHVT, CDR2 SQSDAQ.

The J gene is TRBJ2-4, the V gene TRBV4-2; 14 nucleotides line up with TRBD2. J gave up 11 bases and V 3 bases, and 6 bases lay outside the gene matches. The CDR3 is 15 amino acids. Germline CDR1 reads LGHNA; CDR2 reads YNFKEQ. The CDR3 loop reads CASSQEAGLAGVQYF. The CDR3 DNA sequence: TGTGCCAGCAGCCAGGAGGCGGGACTAGCGGGGGTTCAGTACTTC.

The chain recombines TRBV4-1 with TRBJ2-3; TRBD2 matches 8 bases. Germline V gene data show CDR1 as MGHRA and CDR2 as YSYEKL. This CDR3 has 17 amino acids. V was pared by 1 base and J by 1 base, with 7 bases of the junction left unmatched. The DNA of the CDR3 is TGCGCCAGCAGCCAAGGACAGCGGGGGTCTGGCACAGATACGCAGTATTTT. Protein sequence: CASSQGQRGSGTDTQYF.

The V gene is TRBV28, the J gene TRBJ1-5; the D gene is possibly TRBD1 (5 bases). Germline V lookup: CDR1 MDHEN, CDR2 SYDVKM. The V end lost 8 bases, the J end lost 0 bases, and 14 bases lay between the germline ends. The CDR3 is 15 amino acids. The CDR3 sequence is CASLQGLNSNQPQHF. The CDR3 DNA reads as TGTGCCAGCCTGCAGGGACTCAATAGCAATCAGCCCCAGCATTTT.

J is TRBJ2-5 and V is TRBV15; possible D gene TRBD2, 7 bases. This CDR3 contains 16 residues. Germline V gene lookup returns CDR1 LNHNV and CDR2 YYDKDF (reference sequence). Trimming removed 0 bases at V and 5 bases at J, with 16 bases between. The CDR3 is CATSRESRGAGETQYF. The CDR3 DNA follows: TGTGCCACCAGCAGAGAAAGCCGGGGGGCCGGGGAGACCCAGTACTTC.

V is TRBV6-2 or TRBV6-3 and J is TRBJ2-5; 11 bases map to TRBD2. CDR3 length: 16 amino acids. Germline trimming cut 5 bases from V and 4 bases from J; bases unmatched to any gene: 9. The V gene's germline CDR1 is MNHEY and CDR2 SVGEGT. CDR3 amino acids: CASSLRLAGITETQYF. For the CDR3, the DNA is TGTGCCAGCAGTCTCCGACTAGCGGGAATTACAGAGACCCAGTACTTC.

Only a few counts were recorded for this clone. The rearrangement joins TRBV6-2 or TRBV6-3 to TRBJ2-5; 7 nucleotides match TRBD2. Looked up from germline, CDR1 is MNHEY and CDR2 is SVGEGT. The J segment lost 0 bases and the V segment lost 0 bases, leaving 10 bases of the junction unmatched. This CDR3 spans 18 amino acids. This chain's CDR3 is CASSYSSTIGGNQETQYF. CDR3 DNA sequence: TGTGCCAGCAGTTACTCGAGTACCATCGGGGGGAACCAAGAGACCCAGTACTTC.

This clone came up once. The gene calls are TRBV7-2 and TRBJ2-7; D remains ambiguous. The V end lost 6 bases, the J end lost 2 bases, and 14 bases lay between the germline ends. Germline-derived CDR1 and CDR2 are SGHTA and FQGNSA. CDR3 size: 14 residues. The CDR3 protein is CASSPAVRTYEQYF. CDR3 in DNA: TGTGCCAGCAGTCCTGCTGTGCGGACCTACGAGCAGTACTTC.

V gene TRBV19 combines with J gene TRBJ2-7; 7 bases agree with TRBD1. The germline V gene encodes CDR1 LNHDA and CDR2 SQIVND (reference sequence). This CDR3 spans 13 amino acids. The trim removed 10 bases at V and 4 bases at J, leaving 10 bases unmatched. The chain's CDR3 is CATARDSMYEQYF. CDR3 DNA: TGTGCCACTGCACGGGACAGTATGTACGAGCAGTACTTC.

This clone was seen only once. The chain recombines TRBV6-4 with TRBJ2-5, with 12 bases fitting TRBD2. The germline CDR1 and CDR2 sequences are MRHNA and SNTAGT. J was trimmed by 5 bases and V by 0 bases; bases with no gene match: 4. The CDR3 has 16 amino acids. The CDR3 nucleotides read TGTGCCAGCAGTGACTCGTGGACTAGCGGGGTGGAGACCCAGTACTTC. It specifies CASSDSWTSGVETQYF.

This clone was detected once. The rearrangement joins TRBV4-3 to TRBJ2-1, with D perhaps matching TRBD2 (9 bases). From germline, CDR1 is LGHNA and CDR2 YSLEER. CDR3 size: 16 residues. The V and J ends lost 0 bases and 9 bases respectively, with 18 bases between them. The CDR3 region has the DNA TGCGCCAGCAGCCAAGAGCCTAGCGGGACAGGTACTGAGCAGTTCTTC. It encodes CASSQEPSGTGTEQFF.

J is TRBJ2-7 and V is TRBV30, with TRBD1 matching 9 bases. Germline values: CDR1 GTSNPN, CDR2 SVGIG (reference sequence). Losses at the gene ends were 2 bases for V and 5 bases for J; bases not matched to a gene: 10. The CDR3 has 15 amino acids. The CDR3 protein is CAWSSDRGSFNEQYF. DNA of the CDR3: TGTGCCTGGAGTTCGGACAGGGGAAGCTTTAACGAGCAGTACTTC.

This clone was seen a single time. The J gene is TRBJ1-4, the V gene TRBV28; weak D call: TRBD1 (5 bases). The V end was cut by 6 bases, the J end by 1 base, with 12 bases between. The CDR3 sequence is 15 residues long. Germline values: CDR1 MDHEN, CDR2 SYDVKM. The CDR3 region is CASSSAGVTNEKLFF. CDR3 nucleotide sequence: TGTGCCAGCAGCTCGGCGGGGGTAACTAATGAAAAACTGTTTTTT.

V and J are TRBV6-5 and TRBJ1-2, with 8 bases fitting TRBD1. The V gene's germline CDR1 is MNHEY and CDR2 SVGAGI. The CDR3 consists of 16 residues. The V segment lost 0 bases and the J segment 2 bases; nucleotides outside the gene matches: 5. CDR3 amino acids: CASSYSSQGANYGYTF. In DNA, the CDR3 is TGTGCCAGCAGTTACTCGAGTCAGGGGGCGAACTATGGCTACACCTTC.

V gene TRBV5-1 combines with J gene TRBJ1-2; D gene ambiguous. V shed 1 base and J shed 4 bases, with 17 bases lying between them. Germline values: CDR1 SGHRS, CDR2 YFSETQ. The CDR3 is 16 amino acids. CDR3 bases: TGCGCCAGCAGCTTGTATGGGGAGAACGTCGCCTATGGCTACACCTTC. It yields the protein CASSLYGENVAYGYTF.

The chain has TRBV7-3 and TRBJ1-2; D not resolved. Trimming stripped 5 bases from V and 1 base from J, with 8 bases between. The germline V gene encodes CDR1 SGHTA and CDR2 FQGTGA. The CDR3 totals 13 residues. In DNA form, the CDR3 reads TGTGCCAGCAGCCTCCACATTAACTATGGCTACACCTTC. It specifies CASSLHINYGYTF.

This chain links TRBV28 with TRBJ1-2; 9 bases line up with TRBD1. Trimming at V came to 7 bases and at J to 7 bases, leaving 4 bases not matched to a gene. Germline V gene sequence: CDR1 MDHEN, CDR2 SYDVKM. This CDR3 is built from 12 residues. The CDR3 loop is CASTGQGSGYTF. The CDR3 coding sequence is TGTGCCAGCACCGGACAGGGGTCTGGCTACACCTTC.

The chain uses TRBV27 and TRBJ1-2; 9 bases align to TRBD1. The CDR3 contains 14 residues. Germline values: CDR1 MNHEY, CDR2 SMNVEV (reference sequence). Trimming at V came to 5 bases and at J to 8 bases, leaving 9 bases not matched to a gene. CDR3 DNA sequence: TGTGCCAGCAGTGCAGTACAGGGGGCGTACGGCTACACCTTC. Translated, it gives CASSAVQGAYGYTF.

The chain employs TRBV5-4 and TRBJ2-1; 11 bases are shared with TRBD2. This CDR3 region has 16 residues. Unmatched junction bases numbered 10, after V lost 4 bases and J lost 7 bases. Germline values: CDR1 SGHNT, CDR2 YYREEE (reference sequence). In nucleotides, the CDR3 is TGTGCCAGCAGCCTGGCCGGGACTAGCGGTCTTAATGAGCAGTTCTTC. Translation: CASSLAGTSGLNEQFF. The variable domain in full, with the rest retrieved from reference TRBV5-4 and TRBJ2-1, is ETGVTQSPTHLIKTRGQQVTLRCSSQSGHNTVSWYQQALGQGPQFIFQYYREEENGRGNFPPRFSGLQFPNYSSELNVNALELDDSALYLCASSLAGTSGLNEQFFGPGTRLTVL.

The chain is built from TRBV30 and TRBJ1-3; 7 nucleotides agree with TRBD1. The CDR3 length is 13 residues. CDR1 GTSNPN and CDR2 SVGIG come from the germline V gene (reference sequence). With 1 base clipped from V and 7 bases from J, the junction kept 4 bases outside the gene matches. The CDR3 sequence: CAWSERGRNTIYF. In DNA form, the CDR3 reads TGTGCCTGGAGTGAGAGGGGGCGGAACACCATATATTTT. The variable domain in full, completed from reference TRBV30 and TRBJ1-3, reads SQTIHQWPATLVQPVGSPLSLECTVEGTSNPNLYWYRQAAGRGLQLLFYSVGIGQISSEVPQNLSASRPQDRQFILSSKKLLLSDSGFYLCAWSERGRNTIYFGEGSWLTVV.